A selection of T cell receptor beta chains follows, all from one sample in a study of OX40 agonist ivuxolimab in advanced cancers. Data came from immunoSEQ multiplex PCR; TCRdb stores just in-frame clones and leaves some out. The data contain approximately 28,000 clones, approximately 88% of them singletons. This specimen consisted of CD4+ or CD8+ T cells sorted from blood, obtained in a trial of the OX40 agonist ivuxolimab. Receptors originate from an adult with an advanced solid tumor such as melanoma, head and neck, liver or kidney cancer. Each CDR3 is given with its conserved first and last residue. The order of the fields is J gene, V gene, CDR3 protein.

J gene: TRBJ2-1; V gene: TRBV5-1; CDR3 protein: CASSLEMGVNEQFF
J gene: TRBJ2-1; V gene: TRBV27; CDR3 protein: CASSVPPEQFF
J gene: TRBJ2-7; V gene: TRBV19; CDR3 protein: CASSLTSGNYEQYF
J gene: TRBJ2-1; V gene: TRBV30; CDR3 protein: CAWSVGAGGNEQFF
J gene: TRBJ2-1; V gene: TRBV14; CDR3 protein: CASSQGVPSGYNEQFF
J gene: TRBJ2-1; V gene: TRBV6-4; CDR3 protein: CASSDGTSGNEQFF
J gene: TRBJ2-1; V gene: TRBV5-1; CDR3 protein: CASSLDRGPSDEQFF
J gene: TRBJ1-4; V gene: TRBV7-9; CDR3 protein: CASSLGWTGVNEKLFF
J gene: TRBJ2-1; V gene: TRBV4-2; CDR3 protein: CASSQEGTSGKQFF
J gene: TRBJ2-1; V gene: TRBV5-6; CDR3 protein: CASSLAGTGWGNEQFF
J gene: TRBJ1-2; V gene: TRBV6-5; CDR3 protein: CASSYRGQNGYTF
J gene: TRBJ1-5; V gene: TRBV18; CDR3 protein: CASSPIENQPQHF
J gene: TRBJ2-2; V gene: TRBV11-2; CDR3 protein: CASSLFQGAGTGELFF
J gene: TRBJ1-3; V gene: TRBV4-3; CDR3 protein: CASSQEGAGNTIYF